This T cell receptor beta chain was identified during a study of blood T cells in healthy people across ages (dated by TCRdb to 2014 to 2015). For context, the study as a whole: Template switching captured roughly one uniquely barcoded TCR beta cDNA molecule per two T cells in model experiments. The study measured age-related changes in TCR beta repertoire diversity using deep sequencing normalized with unique cDNA molecular identifiers. The donors were split into four age groups: young (average about 15 years), middle-aged (roughly 42), aged (approximately 60) and long-lived (roughly 80). Donors of different ages were randomly distributed across sequencing lanes to avoid experimental bias. Two additional independent replicas of 1 million unique cDNA reads from the same blood draw were analyzed for two donors (one aged 18 to 30 and one aged 80 or older).

To prepare the library, 5' RACE was applied. Reads for this sample came from an Illumina HiSeq 2500. A second about 7 to 12 cycle PCR used a sample-barcoded 5' primer and a J-beta primer mix. A template-switch 5' adaptor carrying 12 random nucleotides introduced a unique molecular identifier onto each TCR beta cDNA molecule. At least 2.5 million CDR3-containing paired-end reads were obtained from each sample. First-strand cDNA synthesis was performed from all RNA using the Mint cDNA synthesis kit, with priming by a TRBC-specific oligonucleotide. Following uracil-DNA glycosylase treatment, a first 18-cycle PCR with universal primers M1SS and BC2_uni_R was performed on all cDNA. For the original study's pipeline: Normalization of each sample was performed by random selection of 1 million high-quality reads, each carrying a distinct molecular identifier. Reads with shared molecular identifiers were discarded instead of being binned into consensus sequences. MiTCR, with a Q25 quality threshold and the strictest error-elimination algorithm, was used for CDR3 identification, clonotype clustering and error correction. A nonparametric unseen species model with Euler transformation was used to estimate a lower bound on total TCR beta diversity. In TCRdb, the public reads were trimmed at Q25 with fastp and aligned with MiXCR, with productive beta chains retained. Each entry merges the rows of one CDR3 protein and shows their most common DNA and genes. These V and J calls are TCRdb output, not the study's own analysis. The sample table records approximately 810,000 distinct CDR3 sequences; about 30% of these occur just once. The top ten clones comprise around a sixth of the sample.

Here is what the overall study found, with its caveats: Since profiling was done on bulk unsorted PBMCs, naive and antigen-experienced compartments could not be conclusively compared. Observed TCR beta diversity correlated strongly with the percentage of naive T cells measured by flow cytometry. Estimates of total diversity based on one million sequenced T cells were considered lower bounds and underestimates. Observed TCR beta diversity per million T cells fell roughly linearly with age, and a significant reduction was already apparent by age around 44. Compared with the aged group, the long-lived group had more naive CD4+ T cells, fewer expanded clones and increased TCR diversity, a pattern suggesting age selection. Donor CMV infection status was unknown, potentially confounding age-related changes in expanded clonotypes.

This clonotype has only a few counts. Its antigen is currently not known. No quality values exist for individual bases; no much larger clone is one base distant. Donors were 39 systemically healthy Caucasian individuals from Russia aged about 6 to 100 years. Each donor gave roughly 9.5 milliliters of peripheral blood, collected into EDTA-treated Vacutainer tubes. Ficoll-Paque density-gradient centrifugation was used to isolate PBMCs, with at least 6.5 million per sample. Total RNA, at least 5.5 micrograms per sample, was extracted from PBMCs with Trizol reagent. For every donor, flow cytometry on a PBMC aliquot measured the percentage of naive CD45RAhigh/CD27high T cells. The CDR3 contains 15 residues, cysteine and phenylalanine counted. Of the read, only the CDR3 DNA is kept; its 45 bases are in frame from base 1. From V the trimming removes 4 bases and from J it removes 8 bases, while the gene matches leave 12 bases of the junction unaccounted for. The CDR1 and CDR2 encoded by the germline V gene are SGHDN and FVKESK.

The source is an elderly woman in good health. The V gene is TRBV14 and the J gene is TRBJ1-2; TRBD1 fits 8 bases in the junction. Material for sequencing was blood. The DNA sequence follows: TGTGCCAGCAGCCCATCACGGACAGGGATTGGCGGCTACACCTTC. Translated, this gives CASSPSRTGIGGYTF.